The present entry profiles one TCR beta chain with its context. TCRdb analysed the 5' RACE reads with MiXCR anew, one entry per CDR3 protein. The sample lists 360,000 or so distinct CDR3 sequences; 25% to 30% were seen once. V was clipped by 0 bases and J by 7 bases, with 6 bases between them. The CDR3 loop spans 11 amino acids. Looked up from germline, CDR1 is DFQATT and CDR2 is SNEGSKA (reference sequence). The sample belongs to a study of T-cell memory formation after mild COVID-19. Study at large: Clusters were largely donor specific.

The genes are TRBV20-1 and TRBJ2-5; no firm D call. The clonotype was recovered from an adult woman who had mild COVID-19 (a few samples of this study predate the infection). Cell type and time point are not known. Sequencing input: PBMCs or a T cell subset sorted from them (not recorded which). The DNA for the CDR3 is TGCAGTGCTAGAGATGAGAGGACCCAGTACTTC. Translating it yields CSARDERTQYF.